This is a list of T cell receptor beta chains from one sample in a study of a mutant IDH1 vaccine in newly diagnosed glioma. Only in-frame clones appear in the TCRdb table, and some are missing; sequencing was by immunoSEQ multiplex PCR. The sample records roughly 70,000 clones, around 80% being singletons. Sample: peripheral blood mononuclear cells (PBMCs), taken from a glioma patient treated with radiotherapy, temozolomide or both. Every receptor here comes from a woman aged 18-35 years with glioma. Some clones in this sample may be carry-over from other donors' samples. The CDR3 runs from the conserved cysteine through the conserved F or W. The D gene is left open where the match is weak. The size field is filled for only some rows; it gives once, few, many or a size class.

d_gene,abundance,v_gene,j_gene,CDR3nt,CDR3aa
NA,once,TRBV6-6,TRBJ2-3,TGTGCCAGCAGTTACCGCGCTAGCGGCACAGATACGCAGTATTTT,CASSYRASGTDTQYF
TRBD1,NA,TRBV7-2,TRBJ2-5,TGTGCCAGCAGTCGATCGGACAGGGGGGAAAAGACCCAGTACTTC,CASSRSDRGEKTQYF
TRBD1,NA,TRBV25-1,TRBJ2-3,TGTGCCAGCAGCCCCGCAGGGACAGGCCACACAGATACGCAGTATTTT,CASSPAGTGHTDTQYF
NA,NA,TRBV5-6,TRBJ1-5,TGTGCCAGCAGCTTCCTACAGGGTGCCAATCAGCCCCAGCATTTT,CASSFLQGANQPQHF
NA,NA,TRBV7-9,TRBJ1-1,TGTGCCAGCAGTCCGACCTTAGGGTCGGGTGGTCAGGACACTGAAGCTTTCTTT,CASSPTLGSGGQDTEAFF
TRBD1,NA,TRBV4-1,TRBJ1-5,TGCGCCAGCAGCCAAGTACCAGGGGGCGGTCAGCCCCAGCATTTT,CASSQVPGGGQPQHF
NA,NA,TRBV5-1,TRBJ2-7,TGCGCCAGCAGCTTGGGGGGCGGTGGGTACGAGCAGTACTTC,CASSLGGGGYEQYF
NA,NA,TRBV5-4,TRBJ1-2,TGTGCCAGCAGCTTGGGACAGGTCCTCCCATCCTATGGCTACACCTTC,CASSLGQVLPSYGYTF
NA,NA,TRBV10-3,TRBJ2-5,TGTGCCATGGCTCTGGGGGGCGGAGAGACCCAGTACTTC,CAMALGGGETQYF
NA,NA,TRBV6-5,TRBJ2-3,TGTGCCAGCAGCCGAGCCGATACGCAGTATTTT,CASSRADTQYF
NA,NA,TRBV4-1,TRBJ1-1,TGCGCCAGCAGCCAAAGGGGAAACATGAACACTGAAGCTTTCTTT,CASSQRGNMNTEAFF
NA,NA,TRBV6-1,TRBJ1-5,TGTGCCAGCAGGACTGAGGGACTTCAGCCCCAGCATTTT,CASRTEGLQPQHF
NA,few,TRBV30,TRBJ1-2,TGTGCCTGGACCCTATCCAACTATGGCTACACCTTC,CAWTLSNYGYTF
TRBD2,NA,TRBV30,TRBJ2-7,TGTGCCCTCGGCCAGGCTAGCGGGACGAGCTCCTACGAGCAGTACTTC,CALGQASGTSSYEQYF
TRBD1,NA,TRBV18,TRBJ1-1,TGTGCCGGGGGGACAGGGGCAGTGGACACTGAAGCTTTCTTT,CAGGTGAVDTEAFF
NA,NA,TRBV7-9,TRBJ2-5,TGTGCCAGCAGTCAAAGGACAGGAGGGAAGGAGACCCAGTACTTC,CASSQRTGGKETQYF
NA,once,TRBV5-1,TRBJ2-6,TGCGCCAGCAGCTCCCACTCTGGGGCCAACGTCCTGACTTTC,CASSSHSGANVLTF
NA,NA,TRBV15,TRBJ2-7,TGTGCCACCAGCAGAGCTGGGGGGCCCTACGAGCAGTACTTC,CATSRAGGPYEQYF